Listed here are 8 T cell receptor beta chains from one sample, sequenced in a study of cytomegalovirus exposure and HLA in healthy donors. Primers: 60 Vbeta forward and 13 Jbeta reverse. Produced via immunoSEQ multiplex PCR; TCRdb's table is partial and in-frame only. This table holds some 120,000 clones, 70% to 80% found once. Material for sequencing was PBMCs. These receptors originate from a man aged 45 to 65 in good health and CMV-seronegative.

This sequence joins TRBV29-1 and TRBJ1-1; 7 nucleotides agree with TRBD1. CDR3 length equals 14 residues. CDR1 is SQVTM, CDR2 ANQGSEA, per germline. V lost 4 bases and J lost 3; bases outside the gene matches: 8. The CDR3 loop is CSVVQTGWDTEAFF. In nucleotides, the CDR3 is TGCAGCGTTGTACAGACAGGGTGGGACACTGAAGCTTTCTTT.

V and J are TRBV18 and TRBJ2-3; 7 bases map to TRBD1. CDR1 is KGHSH and CDR2 is LQKENI in the germline V gene. CDR3 length equals 18 residues. The V gene end was trimmed by 1 base and the J gene end by 0 bases; junction bases not matched to a gene: 10. The CDR3 loop is CASSPQDRPSSSTDTQYF. CDR3 DNA sequence: TGTGCCAGCTCACCACAGGACAGGCCCTCTTCTAGCACAGATACGCAGTATTTT.

CDR3 DNA: TGTGCCAGCAGCCCGTCGCAGGACTACAATGGCTACACCTTC. This translates into CASSPSQDYNGYTF. The V gene is TRBV4-2, the J gene TRBJ1-2; no reliable D call. Germline CDR1 reads LGHNA; CDR2 reads YNFKEQ. The CDR3 contains 14 residues. V lost 4 bases, J lost 6 bases, and 15 bases lay in between.

J is TRBJ1-3 and V is TRBV20-1, with D possibly TRBD1 on 5 matching bases. Between the trimmed V and J ends, which lost 6 bases and 4 bases, there was a span of 7 bases. In germline, CDR1 is DFQATT, CDR2 SNEGSKA (reference sequence). This CDR3 is 11 amino acids long. The DNA of the CDR3 is TGCAGTGCCAACAGGGGAAACACCATATATTTT. It encodes CSANRGNTIYF.

The chain uses TRBV10-2 and TRBJ2-1, with 13 bases lining up with TRBD2. CDR1 WSHSY and CDR2 SAAADI come from the germline V gene. V lost 1 base and J lost 4; bases outside the gene matches: 4. This CDR3 is 17 amino acids long. CDR3 bases: TGCGCCAGCAGTGAGTGGACTAGCGGGAGTGCATACAATGAGCAGTTCTTC. Translating it yields CASSEWTSGSAYNEQFF.

The chain employs TRBV7-3 and TRBJ2-2, with 7 positions matching TRBD2. Germline V gene sequence: CDR1 SGHTA, CDR2 FQGTGA. The CDR3 consists of 15 residues. V shed 2 bases and J 7 bases; nucleotides not matched to a gene: 7. CDR3 sequence: CASSLLQGGIGELFF. The DNA of the CDR3 is TGTGCCAGCAGCTTACTTCAGGGAGGGATCGGGGAGCTGTTTTTT.

The J gene is TRBJ1-2, the V gene TRBV5-4, with 8 bases aligning to TRBD1. Germline V lookup: CDR1 SGHNT, CDR2 YYREEE (reference sequence). The CDR3 covers 15 residues. V trimming: 4 bases; J trimming: 4 bases; junction bases outside the gene matches: 9. The CDR3 loop is CASSARDRNSYGYTF. CDR3 coding DNA: TGTGCCAGCAGCGCCCGGGACAGGAATAGCTATGGCTACACCTTC.

J is TRBJ1-1 and V is TRBV27; D is perhaps TRBD1 (5 bases). Trimming removed 4 bases at V and 2 bases at J, with 17 bases between. From germline, CDR1 is MNHEY and CDR2 SMNVEV (reference sequence). The CDR3 is 16 residues long. CDR3 residues: CASSSTPGLSNTEAFF. The CDR3 coding sequence is TGTGCCAGCAGTTCGACCCCGGGACTATCCAACACTGAAGCTTTCTTT.